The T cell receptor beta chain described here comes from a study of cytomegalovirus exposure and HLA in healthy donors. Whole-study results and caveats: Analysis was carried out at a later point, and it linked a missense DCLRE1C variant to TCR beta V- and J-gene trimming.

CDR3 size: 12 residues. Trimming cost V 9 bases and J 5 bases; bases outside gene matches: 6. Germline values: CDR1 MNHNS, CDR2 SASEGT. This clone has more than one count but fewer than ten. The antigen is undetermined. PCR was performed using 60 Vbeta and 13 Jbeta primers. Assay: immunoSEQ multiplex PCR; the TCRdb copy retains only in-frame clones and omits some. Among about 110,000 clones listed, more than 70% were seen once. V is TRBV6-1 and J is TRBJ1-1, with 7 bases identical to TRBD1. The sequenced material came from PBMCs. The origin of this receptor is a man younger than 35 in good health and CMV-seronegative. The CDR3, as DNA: TGTGCCAGTGAGGGGGCGCGGACTGAAGCTTTCTTT. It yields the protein CASEGARTEAFF.